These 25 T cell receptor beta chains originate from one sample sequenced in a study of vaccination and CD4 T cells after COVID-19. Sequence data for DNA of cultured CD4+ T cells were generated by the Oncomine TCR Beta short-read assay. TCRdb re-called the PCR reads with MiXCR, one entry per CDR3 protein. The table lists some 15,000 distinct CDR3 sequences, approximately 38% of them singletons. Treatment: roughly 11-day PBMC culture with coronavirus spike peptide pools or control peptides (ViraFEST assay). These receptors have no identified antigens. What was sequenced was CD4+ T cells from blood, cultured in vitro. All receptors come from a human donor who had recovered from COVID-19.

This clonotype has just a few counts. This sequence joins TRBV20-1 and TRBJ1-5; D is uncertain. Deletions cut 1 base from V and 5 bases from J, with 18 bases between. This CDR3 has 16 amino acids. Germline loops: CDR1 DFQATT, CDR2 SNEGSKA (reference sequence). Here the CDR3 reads CSARVLGRSIDQPQHF. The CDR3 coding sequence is TGCAGTGCTAGAGTCCTGGGCCGTTCGATCGATCAGCCCCAGCATTTT.

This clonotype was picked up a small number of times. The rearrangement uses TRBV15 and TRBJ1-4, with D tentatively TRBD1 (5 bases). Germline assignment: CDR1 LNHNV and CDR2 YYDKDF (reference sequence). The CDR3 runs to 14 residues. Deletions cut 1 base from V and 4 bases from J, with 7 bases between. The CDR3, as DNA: TGTGCCACCAGCAGAGTTGACAGTAATGAAAAACTGTTTTTT. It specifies CATSRVDSNEKLFF.

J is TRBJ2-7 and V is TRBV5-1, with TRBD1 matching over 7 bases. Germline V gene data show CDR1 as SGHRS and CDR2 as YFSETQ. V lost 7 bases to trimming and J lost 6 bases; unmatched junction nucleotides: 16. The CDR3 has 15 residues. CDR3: CASRDGRTGVFEQYF. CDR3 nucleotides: TGCGCCAGCCGTGACGGCCGAACAGGGGTGTTCGAGCAGTACTTC. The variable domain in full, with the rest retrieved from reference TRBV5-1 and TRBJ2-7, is KAGVTQTPRYLIKTRGQQVTLSCSPISGHRSVSWYQQTPGQGLQFLFEYFSETQRNKGNFPGRFSGRQFSNSRSEMNVSTLELGDSALYLCASRDGRTGVFEQYFGPGTRLTVT.

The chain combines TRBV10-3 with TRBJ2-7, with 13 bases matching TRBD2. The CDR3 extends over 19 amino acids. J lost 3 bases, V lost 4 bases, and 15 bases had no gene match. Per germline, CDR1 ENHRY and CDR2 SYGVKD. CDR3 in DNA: TGTGCCATCAGTGGATATACCGGGACTAGCGGGATCGGCGTCTACGAGCAGTACTTC. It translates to CAISGYTGTSGIGVYEQYF.

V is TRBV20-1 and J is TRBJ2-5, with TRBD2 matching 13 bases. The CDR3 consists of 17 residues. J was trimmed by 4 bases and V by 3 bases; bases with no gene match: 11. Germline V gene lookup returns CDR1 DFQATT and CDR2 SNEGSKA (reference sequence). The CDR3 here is CSARRTSGSSGLETQYF. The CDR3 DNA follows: TGCAGTGCTAGGAGGACTAGCGGGAGCAGCGGGTTAGAGACCCAGTACTTC.

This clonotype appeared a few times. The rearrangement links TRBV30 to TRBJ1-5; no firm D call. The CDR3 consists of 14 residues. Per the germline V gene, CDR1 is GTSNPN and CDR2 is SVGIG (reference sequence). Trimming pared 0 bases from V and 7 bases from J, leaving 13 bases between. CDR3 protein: CAWSVGSVGQPQHF. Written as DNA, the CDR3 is TGTGCCTGGAGTGTAGGGTCGGTCGGCCAGCCCCAGCATTTT.

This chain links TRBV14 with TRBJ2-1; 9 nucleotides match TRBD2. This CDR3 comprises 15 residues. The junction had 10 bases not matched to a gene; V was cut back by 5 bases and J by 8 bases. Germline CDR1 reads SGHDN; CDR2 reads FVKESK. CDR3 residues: CASSESSGMGDEQFF. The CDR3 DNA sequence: TGTGCCAGCAGCGAATCTAGCGGGATGGGGGATGAGCAGTTCTTC. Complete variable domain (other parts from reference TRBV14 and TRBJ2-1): EAGVTQFPSHSVIEKGQTVTLRCDPISGHDNLYWYRRVMGKEIKFLLHFVKESKQDESGMPNNRFLAERTGGTYSTLKVQPAELEDSGVYFCASSESSGMGDEQFFGPGTRLTVL.

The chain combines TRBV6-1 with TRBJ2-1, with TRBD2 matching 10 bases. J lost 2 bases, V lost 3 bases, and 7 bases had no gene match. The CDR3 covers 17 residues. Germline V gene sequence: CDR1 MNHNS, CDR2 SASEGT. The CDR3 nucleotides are TGTGCCAGCAGTGAGGGGATAGCGGGAGGCCCCTACAATGAGCAGTTCTTC. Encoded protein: CASSEGIAGGPYNEQFF.

The CDR3 is CASSEGKGLVHEQYF. DNA for the CDR3: TGCGCCAGCAGTGAGGGTAAGGGACTTGTCCACGAGCAGTACTTC. The chain is built from TRBV10-1 and TRBJ2-7; D may be TRBD2 (6 bases). This CDR3 is built from 15 residues. Trimming took off 2 bases at V and 5 bases at J, with 16 bases between the two ends. Germline CDR1 is WNHNN and CDR2 is SYGVQD (reference sequence).

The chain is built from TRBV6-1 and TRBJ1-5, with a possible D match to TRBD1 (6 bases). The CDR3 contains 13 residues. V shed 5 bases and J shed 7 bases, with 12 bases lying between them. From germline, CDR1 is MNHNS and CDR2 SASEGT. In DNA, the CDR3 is TGTGCCAGCAGTACAGGGTTTGTCCAGCCCCAGCATTTT. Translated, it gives CASSTGFVQPQHF.

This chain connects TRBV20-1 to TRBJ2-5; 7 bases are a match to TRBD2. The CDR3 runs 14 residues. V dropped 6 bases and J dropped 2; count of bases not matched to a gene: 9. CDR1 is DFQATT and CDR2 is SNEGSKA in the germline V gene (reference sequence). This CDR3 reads CSAVKAGLQETQYF. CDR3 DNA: TGCAGTGCCGTAAAAGCGGGGCTTCAAGAGACCCAGTACTTC.

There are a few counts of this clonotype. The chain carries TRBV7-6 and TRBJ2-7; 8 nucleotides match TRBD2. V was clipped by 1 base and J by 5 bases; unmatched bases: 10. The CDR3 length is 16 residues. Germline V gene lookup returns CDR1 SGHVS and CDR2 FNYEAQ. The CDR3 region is CASSLEETSGPDEQYF. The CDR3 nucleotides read TGTGCCAGCAGCTTAGAAGAAACTAGCGGACCAGACGAGCAGTACTTC. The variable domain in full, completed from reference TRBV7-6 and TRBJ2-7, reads GAGVSQSPRYKVTKRGQDVALRCDPISGHVSLYWYRQALGQGPEFLTYFNYEAQQDKSGLPNDRFSAERPEGSISTLTIQRTEQRDSAMYRCASSLEETSGPDEQYFGPGTRLTVT.

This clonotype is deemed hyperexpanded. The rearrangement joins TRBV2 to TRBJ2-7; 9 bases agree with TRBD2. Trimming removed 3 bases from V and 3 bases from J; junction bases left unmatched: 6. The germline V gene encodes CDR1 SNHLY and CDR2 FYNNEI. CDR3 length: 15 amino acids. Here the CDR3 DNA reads TGTGCCAGCAGTGACCATGGGACTAGCCGCTACGAGCAGTACTTC. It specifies CASSDHGTSRYEQYF. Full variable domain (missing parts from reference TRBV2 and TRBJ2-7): EPEVTQTPSHQVTQMGQEVILRCVPISNHLYFYWYRQILGQKVEFLVSFYNNEISEKSEIFDDQFSVERPDGSNFTLKIRSTKLEDSAMYFCASSDHGTSRYEQYFGPGTRLTVT.

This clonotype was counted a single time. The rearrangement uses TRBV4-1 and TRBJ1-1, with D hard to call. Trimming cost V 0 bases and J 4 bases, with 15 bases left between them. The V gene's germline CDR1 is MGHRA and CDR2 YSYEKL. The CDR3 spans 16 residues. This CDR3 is CASSQEEFASPTEAFF. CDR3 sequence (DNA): TGCGCCAGCAGCCAAGAAGAATTCGCGTCCCCCACTGAAGCTTTCTTT.

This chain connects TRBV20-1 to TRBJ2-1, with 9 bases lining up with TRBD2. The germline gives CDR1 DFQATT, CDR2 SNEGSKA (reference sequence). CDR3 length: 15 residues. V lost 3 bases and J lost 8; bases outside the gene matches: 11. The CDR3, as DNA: TGCAGTGCTAGTTTCGCGGGAGGGCCTGGCTATGAGCAGTTCTTC. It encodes CSASFAGGPGYEQFF.

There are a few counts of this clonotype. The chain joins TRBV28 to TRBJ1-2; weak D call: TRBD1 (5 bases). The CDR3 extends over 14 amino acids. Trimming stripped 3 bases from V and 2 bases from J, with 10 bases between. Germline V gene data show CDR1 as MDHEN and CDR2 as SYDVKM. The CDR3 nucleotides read TGTGCCAGCAGTTTGGTAGGGGAAAACTATGGCTACACCTTC. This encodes CASSLVGENYGYTF.

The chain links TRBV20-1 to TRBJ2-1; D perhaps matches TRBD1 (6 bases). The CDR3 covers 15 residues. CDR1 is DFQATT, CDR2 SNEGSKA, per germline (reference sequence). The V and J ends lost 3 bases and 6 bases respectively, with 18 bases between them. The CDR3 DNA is TGCAGTGCTAGGGGGGCAGTGTTGAATTCCAATGAGCAGTTCTTC. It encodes CSARGAVLNSNEQFF.

The CDR3 DNA reads as TGCAGTGCGTCGGACTACCCAGGGGACAAAAACATTCAGTACTTC. Encoded protein: CSASDYPGDKNIQYF. This chain connects TRBV20-1 to TRBJ2-4; tentatively, D is TRBD1 or TRBD2 (6 bases each). From germline, CDR1 is DFQATT and CDR2 SNEGSKA (reference sequence). V lost 6 bases to trimming and J lost 3 bases, with 18 bases between them. The CDR3 loop spans 15 amino acids.

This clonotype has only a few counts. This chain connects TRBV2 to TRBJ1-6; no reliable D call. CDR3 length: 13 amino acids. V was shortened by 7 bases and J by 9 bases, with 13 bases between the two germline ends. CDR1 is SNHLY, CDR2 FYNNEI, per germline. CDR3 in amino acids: CASIELTFSPLHF. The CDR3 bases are TGTGCCAGCATTGAGTTGACATTTTCACCCCTCCACTTT.

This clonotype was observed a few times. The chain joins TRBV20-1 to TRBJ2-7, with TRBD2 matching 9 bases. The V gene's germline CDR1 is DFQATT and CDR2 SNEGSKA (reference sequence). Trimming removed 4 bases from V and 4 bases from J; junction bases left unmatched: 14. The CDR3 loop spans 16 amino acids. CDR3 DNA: TGCAGTGCTAACCCAGCGGGAGGCTGGGGAGATTACGAGCAGTACTTC. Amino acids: CSANPAGGWGDYEQYF.

The CDR3 DNA reads TGTGCCAGCAGCCCACCTGAGGGTCGGTTAGGCTACAATGAGCAGTTCTTC. Translation: CASSPPEGRLGYNEQFF. This chain connects TRBV7-9 to TRBJ2-1; a weak D match, TRBD2 (5 bases). Trimming left V 5 bases short and J 3 bases short, with 20 bases between. This CDR3 spans 17 amino acids. The germline gives CDR1 SEHNR, CDR2 FQNEAQ (reference sequence).

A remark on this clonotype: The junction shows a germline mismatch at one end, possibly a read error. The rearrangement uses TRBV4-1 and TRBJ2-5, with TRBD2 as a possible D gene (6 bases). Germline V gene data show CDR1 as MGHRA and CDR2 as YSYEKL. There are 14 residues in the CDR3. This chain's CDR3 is CASRSHRGVETRYF. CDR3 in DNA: TGCGCCAGCAGGTCCCACCGCGGGGTCGAGACCCGGTACTTC.

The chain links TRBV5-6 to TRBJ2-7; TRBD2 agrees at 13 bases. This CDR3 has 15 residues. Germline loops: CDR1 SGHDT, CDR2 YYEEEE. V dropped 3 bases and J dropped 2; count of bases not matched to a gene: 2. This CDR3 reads CASSSGLAGAYEQYF. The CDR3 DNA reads TGTGCCAGCAGCTCCGGACTAGCGGGAGCCTACGAGCAGTACTTC.

CDR3 residues: CATRAGAVNEQFF. In nucleotides, the CDR3 is TGTGCCACCCGAGCGGGAGCGGTCAATGAGCAGTTCTTC. V is TRBV6-2 or TRBV6-3 and J is TRBJ2-1, with 8 bases aligning to TRBD2. The CDR3 runs 13 residues. Germline V CDR1 and CDR2: MNHEY, SVGEGT. V was clipped by 10 bases and J by 6 bases; unmatched bases: 8.

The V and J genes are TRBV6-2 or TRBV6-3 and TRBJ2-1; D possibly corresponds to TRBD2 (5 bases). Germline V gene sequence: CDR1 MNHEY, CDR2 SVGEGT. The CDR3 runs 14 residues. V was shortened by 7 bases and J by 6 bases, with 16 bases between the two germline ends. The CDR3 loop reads CASIGLPGSNEQFF. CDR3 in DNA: TGTGCCAGCATCGGACTCCCGGGGTCCAATGAGCAGTTCTTC.